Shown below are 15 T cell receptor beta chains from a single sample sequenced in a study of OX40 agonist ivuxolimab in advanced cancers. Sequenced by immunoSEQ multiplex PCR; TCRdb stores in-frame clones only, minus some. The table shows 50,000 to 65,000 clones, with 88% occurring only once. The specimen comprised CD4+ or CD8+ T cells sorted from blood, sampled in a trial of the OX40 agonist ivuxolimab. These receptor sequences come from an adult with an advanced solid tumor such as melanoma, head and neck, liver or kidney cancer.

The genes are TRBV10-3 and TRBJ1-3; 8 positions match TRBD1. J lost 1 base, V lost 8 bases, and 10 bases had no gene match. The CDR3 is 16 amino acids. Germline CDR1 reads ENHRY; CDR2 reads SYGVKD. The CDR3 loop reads CAIQTGTGTSGNTIYF. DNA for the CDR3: TGTGCCATCCAAACAGGGACAGGTACATCTGGAAACACCATATATTTT.

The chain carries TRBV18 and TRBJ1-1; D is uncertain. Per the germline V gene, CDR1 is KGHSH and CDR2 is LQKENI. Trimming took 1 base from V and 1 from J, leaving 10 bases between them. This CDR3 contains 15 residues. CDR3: CASSPRGSWNTEAFF. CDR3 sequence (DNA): TGTGCCAGCTCACCACGCGGGTCTTGGAACACTGAAGCTTTCTTT. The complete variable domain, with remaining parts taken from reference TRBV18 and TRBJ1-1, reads NAGVMQNPRHLVRRRGQEARLRCSPMKGHSHVYWYRQLPEEGLKFMVYLQKENIIDESGMPKERFSAEFPKEGPSILRIQQVVRGDSAAYFCASSPRGSWNTEAFFGQGTRLTVV.

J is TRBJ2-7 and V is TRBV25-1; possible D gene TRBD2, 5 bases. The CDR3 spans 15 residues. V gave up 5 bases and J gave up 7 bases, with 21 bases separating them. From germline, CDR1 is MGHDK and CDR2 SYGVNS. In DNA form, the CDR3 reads TGTGCCAGCAGTCTCGGGAATAGTGGGGATCGGGAGCAGTACTTC. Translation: CASSLGNSGDREQYF.

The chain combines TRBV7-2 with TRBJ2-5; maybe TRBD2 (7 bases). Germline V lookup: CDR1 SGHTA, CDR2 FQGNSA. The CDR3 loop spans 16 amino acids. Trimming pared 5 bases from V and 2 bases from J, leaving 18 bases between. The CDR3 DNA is TGTGCCAGCAGCCCGGACAGCGGGACCCAGCAAGAGACCCAGTACTTC. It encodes CASSPDSGTQQETQYF.

CDR3 in amino acids: CAWARSETLSGYTF. CDR3 in DNA: TGTGCCTGGGCAAGGTCGGAAACTCTCTCTGGCTACACCTTC. The chain recombines TRBV30 with TRBJ1-2, with D uncertain. Germline values: CDR1 GTSNPN, CDR2 SVGIG (reference sequence). The germline V and J ends were trimmed by 5 bases and 7 bases, with 20 bases remaining between them. This CDR3 has 14 amino acids.

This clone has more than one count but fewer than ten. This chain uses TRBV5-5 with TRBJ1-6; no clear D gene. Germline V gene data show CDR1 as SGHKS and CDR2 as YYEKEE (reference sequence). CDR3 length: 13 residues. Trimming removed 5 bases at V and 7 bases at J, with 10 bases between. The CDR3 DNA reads TGTGCCAGCAGGCCCGACGGGAATTCACCCCTCCACTTT. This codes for CASRPDGNSPLHF.

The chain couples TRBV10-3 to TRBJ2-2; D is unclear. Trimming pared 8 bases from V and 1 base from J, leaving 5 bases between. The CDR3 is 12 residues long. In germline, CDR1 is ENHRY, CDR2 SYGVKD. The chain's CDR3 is CAIAGNTGELFF. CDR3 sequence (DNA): TGTGCCATCGCCGGGAACACCGGGGAGCTGTTTTTT.

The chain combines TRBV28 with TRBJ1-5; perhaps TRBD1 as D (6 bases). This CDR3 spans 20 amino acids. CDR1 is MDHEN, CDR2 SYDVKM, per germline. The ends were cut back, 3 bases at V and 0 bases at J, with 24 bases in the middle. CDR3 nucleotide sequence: TGTGCCAGCAGTTTTCGGTCTTCCTCGACAGGTCGCGGTAGCAATCAGCCCCAGCATTTT. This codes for CASSFRSSSTGRGSNQPQHF.

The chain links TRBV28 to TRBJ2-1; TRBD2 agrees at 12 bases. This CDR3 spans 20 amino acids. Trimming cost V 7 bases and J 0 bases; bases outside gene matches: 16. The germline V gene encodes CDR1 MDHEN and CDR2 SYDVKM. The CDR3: CASIPGSLAGGGSSYNEQFF. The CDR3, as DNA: TGTGCCAGCATCCCAGGTAGCCTAGCGGGAGGGGGGAGCTCCTACAATGAGCAGTTCTTC.

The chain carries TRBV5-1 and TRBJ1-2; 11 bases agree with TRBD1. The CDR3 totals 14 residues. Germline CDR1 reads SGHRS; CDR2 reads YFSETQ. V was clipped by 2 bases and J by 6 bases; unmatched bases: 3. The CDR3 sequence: CASSFGQGADGYTF. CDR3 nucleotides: TGCGCCAGCAGCTTCGGACAGGGGGCGGATGGCTACACCTTC.

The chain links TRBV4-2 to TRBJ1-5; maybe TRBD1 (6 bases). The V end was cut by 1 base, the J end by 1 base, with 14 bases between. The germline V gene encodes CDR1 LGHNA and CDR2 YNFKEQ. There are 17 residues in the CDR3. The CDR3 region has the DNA TGTGCCAGCAGCCAAGTACGGGGGGGGCTGAGCAATCAGCCCCAGCATTTT. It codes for CASSQVRGGLSNQPQHF.

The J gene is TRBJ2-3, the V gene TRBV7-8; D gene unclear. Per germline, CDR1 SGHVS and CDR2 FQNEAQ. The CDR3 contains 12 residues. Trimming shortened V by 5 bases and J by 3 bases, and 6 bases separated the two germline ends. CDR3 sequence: CASSPRTDTQYF. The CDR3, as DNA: TGTGCCAGCAGCCCCAGGACAGATACGCAGTATTTT.

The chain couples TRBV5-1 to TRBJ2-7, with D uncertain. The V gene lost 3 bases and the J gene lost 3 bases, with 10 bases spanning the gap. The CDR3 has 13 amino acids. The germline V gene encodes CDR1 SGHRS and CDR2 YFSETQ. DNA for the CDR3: TGCGCCAGCAGCTATGAAGGCCACTACGAGCAGTACTTC. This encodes CASSYEGHYEQYF.

The CDR3 sequence is CASSRQGREVSGELFF. The CDR3 region has the DNA TGCGCCAGCAGTAGACAGGGGAGGGAGGTATCCGGGGAGCTGTTTTTT. The chain uses TRBV10-2 and TRBJ2-2, with TRBD1 as a possible D gene (8 bases). Germline V gene sequence: CDR1 WSHSY, CDR2 SAAADI. The CDR3 spans 16 residues. Trimming removed 5 bases at V and 6 bases at J, with 19 bases between.

The chain's CDR3 is CASLPLGEETQYF. The CDR3 coding sequence is TGTGCCAGCCTCCCGTTGGGGGAAGAGACCCAGTACTTC. The V and J genes are TRBV7-9 and TRBJ2-5, with D tentatively TRBD1 or TRBD2 (5 bases each). Germline V gene lookup returns CDR1 SEHNR and CDR2 FQNEAQ (reference sequence). The CDR3 length is 13 residues. V lost 8 bases to trimming and J lost 3 bases, with 13 bases between them.